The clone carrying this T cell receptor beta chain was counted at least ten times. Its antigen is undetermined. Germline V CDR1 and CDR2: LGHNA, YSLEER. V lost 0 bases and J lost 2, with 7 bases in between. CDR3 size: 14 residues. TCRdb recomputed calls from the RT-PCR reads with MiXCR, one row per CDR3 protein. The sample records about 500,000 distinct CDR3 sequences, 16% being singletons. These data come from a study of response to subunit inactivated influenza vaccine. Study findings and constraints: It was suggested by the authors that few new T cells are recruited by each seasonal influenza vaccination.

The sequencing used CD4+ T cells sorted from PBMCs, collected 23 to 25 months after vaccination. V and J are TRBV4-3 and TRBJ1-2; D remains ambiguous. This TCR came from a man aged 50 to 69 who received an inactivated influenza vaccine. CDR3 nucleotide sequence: TGCGCCAGCAGCCAAGATTTAGGGAACTATGGCTACACCTTC. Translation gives CASSQDLGNYGYTF.